This T cell receptor (beta chain) originates from a study of cytomegalovirus exposure and HLA in healthy donors. A note on this clone: Its antigen is not known.

It was with 60 Vbeta and 13 Jbeta primers that the PCR ran. Clones were read by immunoSEQ multiplex PCR, and TCRdb kept only the in-frame ones, dropping some. There are tens of thousands of clones in the sample; 80% occur only once, and under 1.2% lies in the top ten. Whole-study results and caveats: In vitro experiments confirmed that three CMV-associated chains were specific for CMV antigens. Later analysis identified several of the most significant clusters that appeared linked to common viral pathogens. Some V segments, TRBV6-2 and TRBV6-3 among them, were indistinguishable and were therefore excluded.

V was trimmed by 5 bases and J by 6 bases, leaving 8 bases between them. CDR3 length equals 11 residues. Germline V gene sequence: CDR1 SQVTM, CDR2 ANQGSEA. V usage is TRBV29-1 and J usage is TRBJ2-1; D is possibly TRBD1 (5 bases). Sequenced input: PBMCs. This sequence originates from a male donor in good health and CMV-seronegative. The DNA of the CDR3 is TGCAGCGTTATACAGGTCAATGAGCAGTTCTTC. Translating gives CSVIQVNEQFF.